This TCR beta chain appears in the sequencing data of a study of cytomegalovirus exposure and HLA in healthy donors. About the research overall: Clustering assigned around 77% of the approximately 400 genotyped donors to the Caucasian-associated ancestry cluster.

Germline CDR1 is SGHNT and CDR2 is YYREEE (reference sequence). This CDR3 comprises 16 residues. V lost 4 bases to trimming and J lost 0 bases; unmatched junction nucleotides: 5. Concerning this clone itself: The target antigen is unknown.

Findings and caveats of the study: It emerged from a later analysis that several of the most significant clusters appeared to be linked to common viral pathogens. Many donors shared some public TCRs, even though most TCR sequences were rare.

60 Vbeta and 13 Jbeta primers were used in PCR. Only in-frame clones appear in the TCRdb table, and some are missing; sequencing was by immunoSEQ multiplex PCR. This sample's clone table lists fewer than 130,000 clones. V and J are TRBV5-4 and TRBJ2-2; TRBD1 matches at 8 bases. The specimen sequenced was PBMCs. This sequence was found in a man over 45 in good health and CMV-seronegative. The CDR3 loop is CASSPYRGTNTGELFF. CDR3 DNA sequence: TGTGCCAGCAGCCCCTACAGGGGGACGAACACCGGGGAGCTGTTTTTT.